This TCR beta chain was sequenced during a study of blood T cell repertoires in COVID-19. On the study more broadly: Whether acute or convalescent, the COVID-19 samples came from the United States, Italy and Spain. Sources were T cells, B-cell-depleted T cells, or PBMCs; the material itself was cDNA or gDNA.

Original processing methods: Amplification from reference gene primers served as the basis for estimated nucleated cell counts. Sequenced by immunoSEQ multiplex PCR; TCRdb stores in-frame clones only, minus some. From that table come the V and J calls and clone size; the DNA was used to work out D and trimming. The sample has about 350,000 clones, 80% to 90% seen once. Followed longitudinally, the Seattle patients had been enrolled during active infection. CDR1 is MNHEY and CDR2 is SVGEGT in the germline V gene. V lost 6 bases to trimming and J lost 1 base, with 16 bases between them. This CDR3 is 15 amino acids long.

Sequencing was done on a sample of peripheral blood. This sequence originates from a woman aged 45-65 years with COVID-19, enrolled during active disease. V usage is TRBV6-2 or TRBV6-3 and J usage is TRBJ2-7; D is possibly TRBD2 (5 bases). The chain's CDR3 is CASSAPSGLSYEQYF. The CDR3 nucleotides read TGTGCCAGCAGCGCCCCGAGCGGCCTTTCCTACGAGCAGTACTTC.